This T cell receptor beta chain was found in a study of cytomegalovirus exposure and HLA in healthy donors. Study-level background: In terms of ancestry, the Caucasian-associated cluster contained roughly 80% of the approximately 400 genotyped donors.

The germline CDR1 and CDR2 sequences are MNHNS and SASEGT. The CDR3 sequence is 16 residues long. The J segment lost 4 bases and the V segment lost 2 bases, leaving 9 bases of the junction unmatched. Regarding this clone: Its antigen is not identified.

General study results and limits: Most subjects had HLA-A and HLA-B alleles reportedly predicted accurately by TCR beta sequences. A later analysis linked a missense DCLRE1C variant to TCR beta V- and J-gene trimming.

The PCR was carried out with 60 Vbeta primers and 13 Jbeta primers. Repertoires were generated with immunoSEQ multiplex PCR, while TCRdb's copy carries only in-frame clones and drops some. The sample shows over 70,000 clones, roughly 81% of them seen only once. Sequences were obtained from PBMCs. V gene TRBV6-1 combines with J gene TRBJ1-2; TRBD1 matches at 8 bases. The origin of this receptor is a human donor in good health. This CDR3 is CASSESTGEGGYGYTF. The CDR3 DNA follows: TGTGCCAGCAGTGAATCGACAGGGGAAGGCGGCTATGGCTACACCTTC.